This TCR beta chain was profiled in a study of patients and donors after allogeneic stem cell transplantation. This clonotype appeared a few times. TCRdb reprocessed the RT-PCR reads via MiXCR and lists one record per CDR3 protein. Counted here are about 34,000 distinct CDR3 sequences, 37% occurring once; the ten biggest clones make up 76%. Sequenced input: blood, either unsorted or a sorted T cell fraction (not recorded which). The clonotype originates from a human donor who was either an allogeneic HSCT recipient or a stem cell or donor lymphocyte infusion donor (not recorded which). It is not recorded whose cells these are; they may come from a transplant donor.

Written as DNA, the CDR3 is TGTGCCAGCAGCTTAGGGCTAGATACGCAGTATTTT. It specifies CASSLGLDTQYF. The chain is built from TRBV7-2 and TRBJ2-3; unclear D gene. Trimming took off 1 base at V and 5 bases at J, with 4 bases between the two ends. Germline CDR1 SGHTA, CDR2 FQGNSA. The CDR3 totals 12 residues.